This is a list of T cell receptor beta chains from one sample in a study of blood T cell repertoires in COVID-19. TCRdb's table, derived via immunoSEQ multiplex PCR, lists solely in-frame clones and lacks some. The sample comprises fewer than 110,000 clones, roughly 85% of which are singletons, and about 1.7% rests with the top ten. Input material: peripheral blood. The receptors shown here come from a woman in her 70s with active or convalescent COVID-19. Each CDR3 is given with its conserved first and last residue. D genes are given only for firm matches. Clone size, where shown, is once, few, many, or a class for clones that have expanded.

clone size	V gene	D gene	J gene	CDR3 DNA	CDR3 protein
.	TRBV4-2	.	TRBJ2-7	TGTGCCAGCAGCCAAGAGGAACAGGCCACCTACGAGCAGTACTTC	CASSQEEQATYEQYF
.	TRBV18	.	TRBJ1-1	TGTGCCAGCTCACCACTTATCGCAGACACTGAAGCTTTCTTT	CASSPLIADTEAFF
.	TRBV7-9	TRBD2	TRBJ2-7	TGTGCCAGCAGCGTAAGCGGGAGTGGCCAGCACGAGCAGTACTTC	CASSVSGSGQHEQYF
.	TRBV5-1	TRBD1	TRBJ2-7	TGCGCCAGCAGCCAAGAGGCACAGGGGGCGGAGCAGTACTTC	CASSQEAQGAEQYF
.	TRBV28	.	TRBJ1-5	TGTGCCAGCAGTTTAGGGCAGTATAGCAATCAGCCCCAGCATTTT	CASSLGQYSNQPQHF
.	TRBV6-1	TRBD1	TRBJ1-2	TGTGCCAGCAGTGACAGGGGGCTAGGCGGCTACACCTTC	CASSDRGLGGYTF
.	TRBV24-1	.	TRBJ1-2	TGTGCCCCAGCGGGTCATGGCTACACCTTC	CAPAGHGYTF
.	TRBV5-4	TRBD2	TRBJ2-3	TGTGCCAGCAGCTCGCGACTAGCGAAGACAGATACGCAGTATTTT	CASSSRLAKTDTQYF
.	TRBV2	.	TRBJ1-4	TGTGCCAGCAGTGTTGCTCTTGGCGAAAAACTGTTTTTT	CASSVALGEKLFF
.	TRBV18	.	TRBJ1-1	TGTGCCAGCTCACCCGGTCCACTCAACACTGAAGCTTTCTTT	CASSPGPLNTEAFF
.	TRBV28	TRBD2	TRBJ2-7	TGTGCCAGCAGTTCCCCGACTAGCGGGAGGGCACACGAGCAGTACTTC	CASSSPTSGRAHEQYF
few	TRBV3-1/TRBV3-2	.	TRBJ1-2	TGTGCCAGCAGCCAAGAACAGTTATATGGCTACACCTTC	CASSQEQLYGYTF
.	TRBV28	.	TRBJ1-3	TGTGCCAGCAGACCAGGTCTCTCTGGAAACACCATATATTTT	CASRPGLSGNTIYF
.	TRBV4-3	TRBD1	TRBJ2-1	TGCGCCAGCAGCCAGAGTGCGTCACAGGGGCCCTACAATGAGCAGTTCTTC	CASSQSASQGPYNEQFF
.	TRBV20-1	TRBD2	TRBJ2-5	TGCAGCCCGACTAGCTCGAAGACCCAGTACTTC	CSPTSSKTQYF
.	TRBV4-3	.	TRBJ1-2	TGCGCCAGCAGCCGAACGGGGACTTCTAACTATGGCTACACCTTC	CASSRTGTSNYGYTF
.	TRBV28	.	TRBJ1-5	TGTGCCAGCAGTTTCCCCGGGATCGGCAATCAGCCCCAGCATTTT	CASSFPGIGNQPQHF
.	TRBV24-1	.	TRBJ1-5	TGTGCCACCAGTGATTTCGGTCAGCCCCAGCATTTT	CATSDFGQPQHF
.	TRBV30	.	TRBJ2-3	TGTGCCTGGAGTTATCCGAGGGGCACAGATACGCAGTATTTT	CAWSYPRGTDTQYF
.	TRBV16	TRBD1	TRBJ1-5	TGTGCCAGCAGCCAATCGGGACAGGGGACCAATCAGCCCCAGCATTTT	CASSQSGQGTNQPQHF
.	TRBV6-5	.	TRBJ1-2	TGTGCCAGCAGTTACGCGGGGACCTACACCTTC	CASSYAGTYTF
.	TRBV5-1	.	TRBJ1-1	TGCGCCAGCAGCTTGATGGGGGGAGAAAACACTGAAGCTTTCTTT	CASSLMGGENTEAFF
.	TRBV5-1	TRBD2	TRBJ2-5	TGCGCCAGCAGCCCAAGACCGGGACTAGCCGAGGAGACCCAGTACTTC	CASSPRPGLAEETQYF
.	TRBV7-8	.	TRBJ1-6	TGTGCCAGCAGTCCCCCGGAGGAGTCCTCCTATAATTCACCCCTCCACTTT	CASSPPEESSYNSPLHF
.	TRBV18	TRBD1	TRBJ1-1	TGTGCCAGCTCACCGAGACCGGGACAGGGCACTGAAGCTTTCTTT	CASSPRPGQGTEAFF
.	TRBV4-2	TRBD1	TRBJ2-1	TGTGCCAGCAGCCAAGCTGCTGACAGGGGGCTTTCTTATGAGCAGTTCTTC	CASSQAADRGLSYEQFF
once	TRBV27	TRBD2	TRBJ2-1	TGTGCCAGCAGGCGGGCTAGCGGGAGGTTCGCGCAGTTCTTC	CASRRASGRFAQFF
.	TRBV30	.	TRBJ1-2	TGTGCCTGGAGTGTATCCCAGAACTATGGCTACACCTTC	CAWSVSQNYGYTF
.	TRBV2	.	TRBJ1-6	TGTGCCAGCGCAGACGGCGGCCCTGTTAATTCACCCCTCCACTTT	CASADGGPVNSPLHF
.	TRBV3-1/TRBV3-2	.	TRBJ2-3	TGTGCCAGCAGCCAACAGGGCACAGATACGCAGTATTTT	CASSQQGTDTQYF
.	TRBV5-1	TRBD2	TRBJ2-1	TGCGCCAGCAGCTTGTCCCCCGGGACTAGCGGCGACAATGAGCAGTTCTTC	CASSLSPGTSGDNEQFF
.	TRBV7-2	.	TRBJ2-6	TGTGCCAGCAGCCCCGACCTAGGACTTAATGCCGGGGCCAACGTCCTGACTTTC	CASSPDLGLNAGANVLTF
.	TRBV7-2	.	TRBJ2-2	TGTGCCAGCAGCTTCGTAGCGAACACCGGGGAGCTGTTTTTT	CASSFVANTGELFF
.	TRBV7-2	TRBD2	TRBJ2-3	TGTGCCAGCAGGCTAGCGGGGGGGCCAGATACGCAGTATTTT	CASRLAGGPDTQYF
few	TRBV7-8	.	TRBJ1-1	TGTGCCAGCAGCTTAGATGGAGGGGAGGCTGAAGCTTTCTTT	CASSLDGGEAEAFF
.	TRBV19	TRBD1	TRBJ1-6	TGTGCCCGAAACGGGGGACAGTATAATTCACCCCTCCACTTT	CARNGGQYNSPLHF
.	TRBV5-1	.	TRBJ2-5	TGCGCCAGCAGCTTGGGCGAGGGCGGGAAGACCCAGTACTTC	CASSLGEGGKTQYF
.	TRBV7-2	TRBD2	TRBJ2-7	TGTGCCAGCAGCTTAGGGGGGGGGTACTCCTACGAGCAGTACTTC	CASSLGGGYSYEQYF
.	TRBV29-1	TRBD1	TRBJ2-7	TGCAGCGCCCATGCGGGGACAGGGGCATACGAGCAGTACTTC	CSAHAGTGAYEQYF
.	TRBV18	TRBD2	TRBJ2-5	TGTGCCAGCTCACCAGCCCTAGCGGGAGACCTTAAGACCCAGTACTTC	CASSPALAGDLKTQYF
.	TRBV5-1	TRBD1	TRBJ1-2	TGCGCCAGCAGCTCGGGACAGGGAGAGGGCTACACCTTC	CASSSGQGEGYTF
.	TRBV11-3	TRBD1	TRBJ2-5	TGTGCCAGCAGCTGGGACAGGGCAGAGACCCAGTACTTC	CASSWDRAETQYF
.	TRBV7-2	.	TRBJ1-1	TGTGCCAGCAGCGCACGACAAGGCACTGAAGCTTTCTTT	CASSARQGTEAFF
.	TRBV1	.	TRBJ2-1	TGCACCAGCAGCCAAGACAACGGGGGATACAATGAGCAGTTCTTC	CTSSQDNGGYNEQFF
once	TRBV19	TRBD1	TRBJ1-3	TGTGCCAGTAGTTCGGACAGGGCTAGCTCTGGAAACACCATATATTTT	CASSSDRASSGNTIYF
.	TRBV7-2	.	TRBJ1-5	TGTGCCAGCAGCTCGGTGAGTTCTAAGCAGCCCCAGCATTTT	CASSSVSSKQPQHF
.	TRBV10-3	.	TRBJ2-1	TGTGCCATCAGTGAGTCATTCGGTTACAATGAGCAGTTCTTC	CAISESFGYNEQFF
.	TRBV7-6	.	TRBJ1-4	TGTGCCAGCAGCTTAGACATACAGACAGCTAATGAAAAACTGTTTTTT	CASSLDIQTANEKLFF
.	TRBV7-9	TRBD1	TRBJ1-1	TGTGCCAGCAGCCACAGGGGAACTGAAGCTTTCTTT	CASSHRGTEAFF
.	TRBV18	.	TRBJ1-1	TGTGCCAGCTCACCGAAACAGGTGGACACTGAAGCTTTCTTT	CASSPKQVDTEAFF
.	TRBV7-2	.	TRBJ2-2	TGTGCCAGCAGCTCGGGACTGTACACCGGGGAGCTGTTTTTT	CASSSGLYTGELFF
once	TRBV24-1	.	TRBJ1-5	TGTGCCACCAGTGATGGGGGGGCAGGGGAGAGTCAGCCCCAGCATTTT	CATSDGGAGESQPQHF
.	TRBV6-2/TRBV6-3	.	TRBJ2-3	TGTGCCAGCAGTTACAGGATAGCCCCAGATACGCAGTATTTT	CASSYRIAPDTQYF
.	TRBV28	.	TRBJ1-1	TGTGCCAGCAGGGCCGAAGGAGGTCGGAACACTGAAGCTTTCTTT	CASRAEGGRNTEAFF